A selection of T cell receptor beta chains follows, all from one sample in a study of T cell repertoires in cytomegalovirus infection. TCRdb itself ran the reads through MiXCR, one entry per CDR3 protein. This sample carries approximately 910,000 distinct CDR3 sequences, roughly 31% of them seen once, and the ten largest clones take 10% to 15%. Their antigen targets remain unknown. Source: cultured CD8+ T cells from PBMCs, taken from culture after CMV antigen stimulation. The receptors here all came from a human donor in good health (CMV status not recorded). Some clones in this sample may be carry-over from other donors' samples. CDR3s include the opening cysteine and the closing phenylalanine or tryptophan. D genes are given only for firm matches. Clone size is given for some rows only: seen once, a few or many times, or a class if the clone is expanded.

v_call: TRBV12-3/TRBV12-4
clone_size: few
j_call: TRBJ1-2
d_call: NA
cdr3_nt: TGTGCCAGCAGTTTTAGCGGAGGCGATGGCTACACCTTC
cdr3_aa: CASSFSGGDGYTF

v_call: TRBV9
clone_size: NA
j_call: TRBJ2-5
d_call: TRBD2
cdr3_nt: TGTGCCAGCAGCGCCTGGACTAGCGGGGGGGCAGAGACCCAGTACTTC
cdr3_aa: CASSAWTSGGAETQYF

v_call: TRBV28
clone_size: NA
j_call: TRBJ1-2
d_call: NA
cdr3_nt: TGTGCCAGCAGTTTCGGGGGATTTAGCTATGGCTACACCTTC
cdr3_aa: CASSFGGFSYGYTF

v_call: TRBV27
clone_size: NA
j_call: TRBJ1-2
d_call: NA
cdr3_nt: TGTGCCAGCAGTTTATCAGGGAGGGATGGCTACACCTTC
cdr3_aa: CASSLSGRDGYTF

v_call: TRBV7-9
clone_size: many
j_call: TRBJ1-2
d_call: NA
cdr3_nt: TGTGCCAGCAGCTTTCGCCAGCTACTCTACGGCTACACCTTC
cdr3_aa: CASSFRQLLYGYTF

v_call: TRBV6-2/TRBV6-3
clone_size: NA
j_call: TRBJ1-2
d_call: TRBD1
cdr3_nt: TGTGCCAGCAGTACCCGGGACAGCTCACCGTATGGCTACACCTTC
cdr3_aa: CASSTRDSSPYGYTF

v_call: TRBV20-1
clone_size: NA
j_call: TRBJ2-5
d_call: NA
cdr3_nt: TGCAGTGCTAGAGTACAGGGTGGGGAGACCCAGTACTTC
cdr3_aa: CSARVQGGETQYF

v_call: TRBV7-7
clone_size: NA
j_call: TRBJ2-3
d_call: NA
cdr3_nt: TGTGCTAGCAGCTTAGGCAGGGGATATGCAGATACGCAGTATTTT
cdr3_aa: CASSLGRGYADTQYF

v_call: TRBV12-3/TRBV12-4
clone_size: many
j_call: TRBJ1-1
d_call: NA
cdr3_nt: TGTGCCAGCAGAATGGGACCTCTAACTGAAGCTTTCTTT
cdr3_aa: CASRMGPLTEAFF

v_call: TRBV6-1
clone_size: NA
j_call: TRBJ2-7
d_call: NA
cdr3_nt: TGTGCCAGCAGAGCCGGGACGGTAACCTACGAGCAGTACTTC
cdr3_aa: CASRAGTVTYEQYF

v_call: TRBV6-2/TRBV6-3
clone_size: NA
j_call: TRBJ1-1
d_call: NA
cdr3_nt: TGTGCCAGCAGTCCCTACCCGTCCCACTTGAACACTGAAGCTTTCTTT
cdr3_aa: CASSPYPSHLNTEAFF

v_call: TRBV5-1
clone_size: NA
j_call: TRBJ2-7
d_call: TRBD1
cdr3_nt: TGCGCCAGCAGCTTGCGACAGGGGGTCCCCTACGAGCAGTACTTC
cdr3_aa: CASSLRQGVPYEQYF

v_call: TRBV10-3
clone_size: once
j_call: TRBJ1-1
d_call: NA
cdr3_nt: TGTGCCACTAGGCGGGGGACCTACACAGGGAATGGTGAAGCTTTCTTT
cdr3_aa: CATRRGTYTGNGEAFF

v_call: TRBV7-9
clone_size: few
j_call: TRBJ2-2
d_call: NA
cdr3_nt: TGTGCCAGCACCCCTACTTCGGGGGGCTGGGTCGGGGAGCTGTTTTTT
cdr3_aa: CASTPTSGGWVGELFF

v_call: TRBV28
clone_size: NA
j_call: TRBJ2-5
d_call: TRBD2
cdr3_nt: TGTGCCAGCAGTGCAACTAGCGGGGGGCTACAAGAGACCCAGTACTTC
cdr3_aa: CASSATSGGLQETQYF

v_call: TRBV7-9
clone_size: many
j_call: TRBJ2-3
d_call: TRBD1
cdr3_nt: TGTGCCAGCAGCCCCTGGACAGGGGGCGCCGAAGATACGCAGTATTTT
cdr3_aa: CASSPWTGGAEDTQYF

v_call: TRBV28
clone_size: few
j_call: TRBJ1-4
d_call: NA
cdr3_nt: TGTGCCAGCAGTTTCAGGGGCCAGCGGTCCGAAAAACTGTTTTTT
cdr3_aa: CASSFRGQRSEKLFF

v_call: TRBV7-6
clone_size: few
j_call: TRBJ1-2
d_call: TRBD1
cdr3_nt: TGTGCCAGCAGCTTAGGAGGGGGCCGGGGCTACACCTTC
cdr3_aa: CASSLGGGRGYTF

v_call: TRBV13
clone_size: NA
j_call: TRBJ2-2
d_call: TRBD1
cdr3_nt: TGTGCCAGCAGCCCATGGGACAGGGGAGGCACCGGGGAGCTGTTTTTT
cdr3_aa: CASSPWDRGGTGELFF

v_call: TRBV2
clone_size: few
j_call: TRBJ2-1
d_call: NA
cdr3_nt: TGTGCCAGCAGTGAAGTTGGACCCCCCCCGTTCTTC
cdr3_aa: CASSEVGPPPFF

v_call: TRBV27
clone_size: NA
j_call: TRBJ2-1
d_call: NA
cdr3_nt: TGTGCCAGCAGCCTAGGGGCCCAAGGCGCTGAGCAGTTCTTC
cdr3_aa: CASSLGAQGAEQFF

v_call: TRBV9
clone_size: NA
j_call: TRBJ1-2
d_call: TRBD1
cdr3_nt: TGTGCCAGCAGCGTGGGACAGGGGGAGTCTGGCTACACCTTC
cdr3_aa: CASSVGQGESGYTF

v_call: TRBV28
clone_size: few
j_call: TRBJ1-1
d_call: NA
cdr3_nt: TGTGCCAGCAGTTTGCAGGGCGCGAAAACTGAAGCTTTCTTT
cdr3_aa: CASSLQGAKTEAFF

v_call: TRBV12-3/TRBV12-4
clone_size: few
j_call: TRBJ2-1
d_call: NA
cdr3_nt: TGTGCCAGCAGTCGGCCCCTAGCGTCGGAGGTTGGCAATGAGCAGTTCTTC
cdr3_aa: CASSRPLASEVGNEQFF

v_call: TRBV12-3/TRBV12-4
clone_size: NA
j_call: TRBJ2-5
d_call: NA
cdr3_nt: TGTGCCAGCAGTTTAGGGCCAGGGGGGGGCGAAGGAGGAGAGACCCAGTACTTC
cdr3_aa: CASSLGPGGGEGGETQYF

v_call: TRBV4-1
clone_size: few
j_call: TRBJ1-5
d_call: NA
cdr3_nt: TGCGCCACCGCACCAGGTGCAGGGGGCAATCAGCCCCAGCATTTT
cdr3_aa: CATAPGAGGNQPQHF

v_call: TRBV4-3
clone_size: many
j_call: TRBJ1-2
d_call: NA
cdr3_nt: TGCGCCAGCAGCCAACTCGGGGGTGGTGGCTACACCTTC
cdr3_aa: CASSQLGGGGYTF

v_call: TRBV7-6
clone_size: few
j_call: TRBJ2-7
d_call: NA
cdr3_nt: TGTGCCAGCAGTACGACGACCGTGCTAGGGCAGTACTTC
cdr3_aa: CASSTTTVLGQYF

v_call: TRBV18
clone_size: few
j_call: TRBJ1-4
d_call: TRBD1
cdr3_nt: TGTGCCAGCTCACCCGGGACAGGGGCGACTAATGAAAAACTGTTTTTT
cdr3_aa: CASSPGTGATNEKLFF

v_call: TRBV6-5
clone_size: NA
j_call: TRBJ1-2
d_call: NA
cdr3_nt: TGTGCCAGCAGTTACCGTTATGGGAACTATGGCTACACCTTC
cdr3_aa: CASSYRYGNYGYTF

v_call: TRBV6-5
clone_size: NA
j_call: TRBJ1-5
d_call: NA
cdr3_nt: TGTGCCAGCAGTTACACGACAAACCAGCCCCAGCATTTT
cdr3_aa: CASSYTTNQPQHF

v_call: TRBV6-5
clone_size: few
j_call: TRBJ2-7
d_call: TRBD1
cdr3_nt: TGTGCCAGCAGCCACGGGACAGGATCCTCCTACGAGCAGTACTTC
cdr3_aa: CASSHGTGSSYEQYF

v_call: TRBV28
clone_size: few
j_call: TRBJ2-1
d_call: NA
cdr3_nt: TGTGCCAGCAGTTTAAGTAAAAACAATGAGCAGTTCTTC
cdr3_aa: CASSLSKNNEQFF

v_call: TRBV27
clone_size: NA
j_call: TRBJ2-7
d_call: TRBD2
cdr3_nt: TGTGCCACCACTGGGGCGGGGGGTAAAGAGCAGTACTTC
cdr3_aa: CATTGAGGKEQYF

v_call: TRBV6-5
clone_size: NA
j_call: TRBJ1-2
d_call: TRBD1
cdr3_nt: TGTGCCAGCAGCGGACAGGCCAACTATAGCTACACCTTC
cdr3_aa: CASSGQANYSYTF

v_call: TRBV27
clone_size: NA
j_call: TRBJ1-1
d_call: NA
cdr3_nt: TGTGCCAGCAGTATACAGGGATCTAGCACTGAAGCTTTCTTT
cdr3_aa: CASSIQGSSTEAFF

v_call: TRBV9
clone_size: NA
j_call: TRBJ2-3
d_call: TRBD1
cdr3_nt: TGTGCCAGCAGCGTAGAAGGGGGCGGCGCAGATACGCAGTATTTT
cdr3_aa: CASSVEGGGADTQYF

v_call: TRBV12-3/TRBV12-4
clone_size: NA
j_call: TRBJ2-6
d_call: TRBD1
cdr3_nt: TGTGCCAGCAGTCGTGCCACAGGGGGCGCATCTGGGGCCAACGTCCTGACTTTC
cdr3_aa: CASSRATGGASGANVLTF

v_call: TRBV19
clone_size: NA
j_call: TRBJ2-1
d_call: TRBD1
cdr3_nt: TGTGCCAGTAGTATAGAGCTCCCGCACCGGGACAGGATTTACAATGAGCAGTTCTTC
cdr3_aa: CASSIELPHRDRIYNEQFF

v_call: TRBV11-1
clone_size: few
j_call: TRBJ2-1
d_call: NA
cdr3_nt: TGTGCCAGCAGCTTAGAACAGGACGTTTACAATGAGCAGTTCTTC
cdr3_aa: CASSLEQDVYNEQFF

v_call: TRBV7-9
clone_size: NA
j_call: TRBJ2-5
d_call: NA
cdr3_nt: TGTGCCAGCAGCTTAGTTGTGACAGACCTACGGGAGACCCAGTACTTC
cdr3_aa: CASSLVVTDLRETQYF

v_call: TRBV13
clone_size: NA
j_call: TRBJ2-1
d_call: NA
cdr3_nt: TGTGCCAGCAGCTTAGGCTCCTTGGGACGTCTGGAGCAGTTCTTC
cdr3_aa: CASSLGSLGRLEQFF

v_call: TRBV27
clone_size: NA
j_call: TRBJ2-3
d_call: NA
cdr3_nt: TGTGCCAGCATCCCCGAGGGGGGCCGCACAGATACGCAGTATTTT
cdr3_aa: CASIPEGGRTDTQYF

v_call: TRBV7-6
clone_size: many
j_call: TRBJ2-3
d_call: TRBD1
cdr3_nt: TGTGCCAGCAGCTTACTGGGACAGGGAGGCCGCACAGATACGCAGTATTTT
cdr3_aa: CASSLLGQGGRTDTQYF

v_call: TRBV7-6
clone_size: NA
j_call: TRBJ2-2
d_call: TRBD2
cdr3_nt: TGTGCCAGCAGCTTAGAACTTAGCGGGGCGAACACCGGGGAGCTGTTTTTT
cdr3_aa: CASSLELSGANTGELFF

v_call: TRBV19
clone_size: few
j_call: TRBJ2-7
d_call: TRBD1
cdr3_nt: TGTGCCAGTTCCCCCGGGACAGGTTTCGGGCAGTACTTC
cdr3_aa: CASSPGTGFGQYF

v_call: TRBV5-1
clone_size: NA
j_call: TRBJ2-3
d_call: TRBD1
cdr3_nt: TGTGCCAGCAGCCTTGGACAGGGGTCAGATATGCAGTATTTT
cdr3_aa: CASSLGQGSDMQYF